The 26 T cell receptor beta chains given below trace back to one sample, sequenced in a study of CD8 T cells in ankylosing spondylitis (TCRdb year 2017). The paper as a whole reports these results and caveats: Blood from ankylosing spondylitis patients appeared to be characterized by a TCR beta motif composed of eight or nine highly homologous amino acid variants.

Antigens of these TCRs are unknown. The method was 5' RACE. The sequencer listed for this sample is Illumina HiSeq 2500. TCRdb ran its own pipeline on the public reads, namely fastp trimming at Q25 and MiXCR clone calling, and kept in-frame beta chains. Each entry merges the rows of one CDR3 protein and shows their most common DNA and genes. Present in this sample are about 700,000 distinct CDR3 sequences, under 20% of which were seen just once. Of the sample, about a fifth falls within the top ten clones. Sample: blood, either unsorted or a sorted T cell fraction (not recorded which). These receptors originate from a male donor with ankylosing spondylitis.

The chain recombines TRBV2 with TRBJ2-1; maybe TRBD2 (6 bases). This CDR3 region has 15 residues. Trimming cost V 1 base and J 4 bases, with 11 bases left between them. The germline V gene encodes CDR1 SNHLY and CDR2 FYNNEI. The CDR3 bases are TGTGCCAGCAGTGAAGTGGGAGGCGGTTACAATGAGCAGTTCTTC. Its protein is CASSEVGGGYNEQFF.

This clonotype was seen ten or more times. The CDR3 sequence is CAISPERDYNEQFF. The CDR3 coding sequence is TGTGCCATCAGCCCCGAGCGGGACTACAATGAGCAGTTCTTC. The chain links TRBV10-3 to TRBJ2-1; 7 positions match TRBD2. Trimming cost V 6 bases and J 3 bases; bases outside gene matches: 5. The CDR3 loop spans 14 amino acids. CDR1 and CDR2 from the germline V gene are ENHRY and SYGVKD.

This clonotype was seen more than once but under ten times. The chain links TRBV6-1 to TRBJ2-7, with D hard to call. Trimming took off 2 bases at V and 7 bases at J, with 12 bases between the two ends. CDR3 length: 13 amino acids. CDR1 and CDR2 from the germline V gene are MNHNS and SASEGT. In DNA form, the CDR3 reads TGTGCCAGCAGTGAACTGGGCCTTTTGGAGCAGTACTTC. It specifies CASSELGLLEQYF.

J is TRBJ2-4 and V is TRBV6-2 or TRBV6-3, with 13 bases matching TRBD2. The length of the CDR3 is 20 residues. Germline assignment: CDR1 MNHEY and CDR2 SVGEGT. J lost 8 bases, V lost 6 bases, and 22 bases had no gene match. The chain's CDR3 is CASSLEAAWRTSGSGDIQYF. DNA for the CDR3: TGTGCCAGCAGCCTTGAAGCAGCGTGGAGGACTAGCGGGAGTGGAGACATTCAGTACTTC.

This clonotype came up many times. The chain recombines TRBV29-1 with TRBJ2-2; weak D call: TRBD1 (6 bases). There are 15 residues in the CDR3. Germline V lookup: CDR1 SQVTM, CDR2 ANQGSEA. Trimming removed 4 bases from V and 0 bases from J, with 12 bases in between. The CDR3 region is CSVGGQLTNTGELFF. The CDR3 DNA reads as TGCAGCGTTGGGGGACAACTAACGAACACCGGGGAGCTGTTTTTT.

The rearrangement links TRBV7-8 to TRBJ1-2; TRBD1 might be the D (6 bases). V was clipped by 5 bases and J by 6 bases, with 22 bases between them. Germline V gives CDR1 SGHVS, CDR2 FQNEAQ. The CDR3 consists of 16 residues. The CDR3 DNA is TGTGCCAGCAGCGGACTTACCTCCGGGCAGGGGCATGGCTACACCTTC. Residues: CASSGLTSGQGHGYTF. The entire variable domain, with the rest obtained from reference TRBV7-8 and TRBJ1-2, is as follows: GAGVSQSPRYKVAKRGQDVALRCDPISGHVSLFWYQQALGQGPEFLTYFQNEAQLDKSGLPSDRFFAERPEGSVSTLKIQRTQQEDSAVYLCASSGLTSGQGHGYTFGSGTRLTVV.

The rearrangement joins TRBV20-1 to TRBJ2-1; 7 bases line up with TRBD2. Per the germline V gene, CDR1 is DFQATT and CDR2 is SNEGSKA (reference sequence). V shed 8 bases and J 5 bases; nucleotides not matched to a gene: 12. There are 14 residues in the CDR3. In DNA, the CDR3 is TGCAGTTGGGGTAGGCCGGGGGGAAACAATGAGCAGTTCTTC. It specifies CSWGRPGGNNEQFF.

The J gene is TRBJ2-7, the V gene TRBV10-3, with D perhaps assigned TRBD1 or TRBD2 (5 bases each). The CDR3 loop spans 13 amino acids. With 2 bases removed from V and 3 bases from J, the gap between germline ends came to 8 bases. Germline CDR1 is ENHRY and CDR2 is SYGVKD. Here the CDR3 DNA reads TGTGCCATCAGTGAGGGGGGTGGCTACGAGCAGTACTTC. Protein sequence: CAISEGGGYEQYF.

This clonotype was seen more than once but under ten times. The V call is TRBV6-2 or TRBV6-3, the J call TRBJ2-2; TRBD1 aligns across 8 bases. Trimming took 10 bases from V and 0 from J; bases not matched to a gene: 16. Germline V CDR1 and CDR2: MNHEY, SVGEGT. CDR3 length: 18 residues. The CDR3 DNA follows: TGTGCCACGGGACAGGACTCTTGGCTTACCTCGAACACCGGGGAGCTGTTTTTT. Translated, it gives CATGQDSWLTSNTGELFF.

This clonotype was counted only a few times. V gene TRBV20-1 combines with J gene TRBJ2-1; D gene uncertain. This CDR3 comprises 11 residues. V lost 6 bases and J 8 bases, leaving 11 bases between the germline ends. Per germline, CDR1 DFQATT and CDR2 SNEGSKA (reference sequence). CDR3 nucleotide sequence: TGCAGTGCCACACCTCAGCATGAGCAGTTCTTC. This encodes CSATPQHEQFF.

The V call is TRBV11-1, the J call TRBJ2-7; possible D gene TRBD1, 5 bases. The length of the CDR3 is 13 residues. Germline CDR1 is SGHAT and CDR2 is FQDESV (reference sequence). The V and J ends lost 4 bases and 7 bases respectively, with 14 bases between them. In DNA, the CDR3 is TGTGCCAGCAGCTCAATGGGGCCGGGTGAGCAGTACTTC. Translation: CASSSMGPGEQYF.

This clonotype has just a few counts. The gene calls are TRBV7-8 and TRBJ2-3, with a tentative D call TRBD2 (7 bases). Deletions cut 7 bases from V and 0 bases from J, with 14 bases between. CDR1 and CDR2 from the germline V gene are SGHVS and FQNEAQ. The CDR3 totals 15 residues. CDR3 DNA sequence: TGTGCCAGCACCCGAGGGGGGGAAAGCACAGATACGCAGTATTTT. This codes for CASTRGGESTDTQYF.

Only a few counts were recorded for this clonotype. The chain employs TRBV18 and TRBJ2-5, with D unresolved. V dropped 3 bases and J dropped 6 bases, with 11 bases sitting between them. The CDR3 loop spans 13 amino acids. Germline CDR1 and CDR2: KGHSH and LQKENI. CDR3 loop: CASSPPSLQTQYF. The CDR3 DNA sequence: TGTGCCAGCTCACCCCCATCACTGCAGACCCAGTACTTC.

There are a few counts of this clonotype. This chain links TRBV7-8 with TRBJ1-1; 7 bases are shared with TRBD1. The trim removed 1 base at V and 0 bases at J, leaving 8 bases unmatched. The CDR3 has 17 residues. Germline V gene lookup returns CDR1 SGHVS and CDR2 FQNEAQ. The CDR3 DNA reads TGTGCCAGCAGCTTAGGCCGAAGGCAGGGGGTGAACACTGAAGCTTTCTTT. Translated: CASSLGRRQGVNTEAFF. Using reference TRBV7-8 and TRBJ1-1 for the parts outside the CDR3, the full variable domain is GAGVSQSPRYKVAKRGQDVALRCDPISGHVSLFWYQQALGQGPEFLTYFQNEAQLDKSGLPSDRFFAERPEGSVSTLKIQRTQQEDSAVYLCASSLGRRQGVNTEAFFGQGTRLTVV.

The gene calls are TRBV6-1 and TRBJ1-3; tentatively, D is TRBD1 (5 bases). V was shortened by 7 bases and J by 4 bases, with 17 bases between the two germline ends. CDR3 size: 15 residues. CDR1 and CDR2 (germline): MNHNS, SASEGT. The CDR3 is CASMLGGAGGNTIYF. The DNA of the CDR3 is TGTGCCAGCATGCTCGGCGGGGCTGGAGGAAACACCATATATTTT.

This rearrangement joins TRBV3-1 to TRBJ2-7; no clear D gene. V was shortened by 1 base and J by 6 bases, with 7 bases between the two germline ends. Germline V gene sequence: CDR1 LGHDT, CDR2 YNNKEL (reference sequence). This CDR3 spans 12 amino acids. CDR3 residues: CASSQGRFEQYF. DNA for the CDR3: TGTGCCAGCAGCCAAGGAAGGTTCGAGCAGTACTTC.

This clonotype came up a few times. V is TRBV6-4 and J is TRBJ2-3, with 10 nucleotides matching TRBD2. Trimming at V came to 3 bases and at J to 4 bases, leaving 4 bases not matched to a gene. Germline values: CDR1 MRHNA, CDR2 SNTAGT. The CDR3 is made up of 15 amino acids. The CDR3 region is CASSESGGAPDTQYF. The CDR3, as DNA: TGTGCCAGCAGTGAAAGCGGGGGGGCCCCAGATACGCAGTATTTT.

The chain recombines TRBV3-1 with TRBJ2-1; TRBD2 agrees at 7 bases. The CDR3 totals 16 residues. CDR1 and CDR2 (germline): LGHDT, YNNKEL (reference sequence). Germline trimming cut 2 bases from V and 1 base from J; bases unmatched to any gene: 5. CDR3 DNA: TGTGCCAGCAGCCAACTCGGGGGGTCTTCCTACAATGAGCAGTTCTTC. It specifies CASSQLGGSSYNEQFF.

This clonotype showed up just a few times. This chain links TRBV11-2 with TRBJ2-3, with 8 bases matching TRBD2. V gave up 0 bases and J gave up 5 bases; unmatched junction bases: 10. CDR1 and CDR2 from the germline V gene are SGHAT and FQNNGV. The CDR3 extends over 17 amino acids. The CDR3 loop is CASSLDRAGGRVDTQYF. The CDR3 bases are TGTGCCAGCAGCTTAGATCGGGCGGGAGGCCGGGTAGATACGCAGTATTTT. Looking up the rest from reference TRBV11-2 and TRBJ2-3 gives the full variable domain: EAGVAQSPRYKIIEKRQSVAFWCNPISGHATLYWYQQILGQGPKLLIQFQNNGVVDDSQLPKDRFSAERLKGVDSTLKIQPAKLEDSAVYLCASSLDRAGGRVDTQYFGPGTRLTVL.

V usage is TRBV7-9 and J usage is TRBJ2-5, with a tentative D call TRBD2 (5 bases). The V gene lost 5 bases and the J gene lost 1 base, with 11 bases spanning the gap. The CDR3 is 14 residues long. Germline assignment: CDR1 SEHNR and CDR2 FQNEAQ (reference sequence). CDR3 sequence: CASSESGIQETQYF. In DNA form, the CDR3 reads TGTGCCAGCAGCGAATCCGGGATCCAAGAGACCCAGTACTTC.

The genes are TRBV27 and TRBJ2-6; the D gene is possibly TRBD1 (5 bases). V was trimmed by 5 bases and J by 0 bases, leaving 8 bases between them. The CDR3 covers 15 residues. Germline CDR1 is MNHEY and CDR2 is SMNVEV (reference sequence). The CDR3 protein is CASSNRNSGANVLTF. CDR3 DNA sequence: TGTGCCAGCAGTAACAGGAACTCTGGGGCCAACGTCCTGACTTTC. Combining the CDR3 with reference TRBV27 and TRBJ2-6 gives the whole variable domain EAQVTQNPRYLITVTGKKLTVTCSQNMNHEYMSWYRQDPGLGLRQIYYSMNVEVTDKGDVPEGYKVSRKEKRNFPLILESPSPNQTSLYFCASSNRNSGANVLTFGAGSRLTVL.

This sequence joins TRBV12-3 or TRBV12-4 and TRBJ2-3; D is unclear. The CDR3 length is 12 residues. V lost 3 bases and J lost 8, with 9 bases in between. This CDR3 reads CASSLVAVTQYF. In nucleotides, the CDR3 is TGTGCCAGCAGTTTGGTCGCGGTTACGCAGTATTTT.

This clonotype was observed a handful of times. The CDR3 bases are TGTGCCAGCAGTGAGGGGACTAGGCGCAATGAGCAGTTCTTC. Translating gives CASSEGTRRNEQFF. The V call is TRBV2, the J call TRBJ2-1; TRBD2 aligns across 8 bases. Trimming at V came to 3 bases and at J to 6 bases, leaving 4 bases not matched to a gene. This CDR3 spans 14 amino acids. Looked up from germline, CDR1 is SNHLY and CDR2 is FYNNEI. Using reference TRBV2 and TRBJ2-1 for the parts outside the CDR3, the full variable domain is EPEVTQTPSHQVTQMGQEVILRCVPISNHLYFYWYRQILGQKVEFLVSFYNNEISEKSEIFDDQFSVERPDGSNFTLKIRSTKLEDSAMYFCASSEGTRRNEQFFGPGTRLTVL.

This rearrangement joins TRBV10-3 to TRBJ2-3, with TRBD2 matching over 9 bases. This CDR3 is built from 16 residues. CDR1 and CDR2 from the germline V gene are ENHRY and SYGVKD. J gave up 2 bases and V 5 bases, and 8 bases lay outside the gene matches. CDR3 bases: TGTGCCATCAGTACCCTAGCGGGACGTTCCACAGATACGCAGTATTTT. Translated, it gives CAISTLAGRSTDTQYF.

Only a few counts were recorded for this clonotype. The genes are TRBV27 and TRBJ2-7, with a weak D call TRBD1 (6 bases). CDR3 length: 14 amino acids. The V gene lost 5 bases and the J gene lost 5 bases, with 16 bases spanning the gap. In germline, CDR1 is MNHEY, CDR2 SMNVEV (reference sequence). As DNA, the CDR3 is TGTGCCAGCAGTAAACAGGGTTATCGGGACGAGCAGTACTTC. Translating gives CASSKQGYRDEQYF.

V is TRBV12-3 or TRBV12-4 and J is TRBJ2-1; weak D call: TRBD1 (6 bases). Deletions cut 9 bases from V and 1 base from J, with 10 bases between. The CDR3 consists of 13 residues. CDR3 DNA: TGTGCCAGTGCAGGGGCATCCTACAATGAGCAGTTCTTC. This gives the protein CASAGASYNEQFF.